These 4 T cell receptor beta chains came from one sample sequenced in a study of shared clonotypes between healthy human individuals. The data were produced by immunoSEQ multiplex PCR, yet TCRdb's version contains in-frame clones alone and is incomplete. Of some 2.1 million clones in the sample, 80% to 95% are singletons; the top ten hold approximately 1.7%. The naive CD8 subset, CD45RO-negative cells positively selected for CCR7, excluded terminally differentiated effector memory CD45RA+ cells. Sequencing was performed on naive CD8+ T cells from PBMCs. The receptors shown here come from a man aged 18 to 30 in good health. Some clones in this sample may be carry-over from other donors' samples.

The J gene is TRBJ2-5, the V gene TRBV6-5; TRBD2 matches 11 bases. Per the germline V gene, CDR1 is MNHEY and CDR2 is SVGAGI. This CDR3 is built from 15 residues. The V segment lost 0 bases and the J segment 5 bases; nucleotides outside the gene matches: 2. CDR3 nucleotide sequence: TGTGCCAGCAGTTACTCGGCTAGCGGGAGGGAGACCCAGTACTTC. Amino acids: CASSYSASGRETQYF.

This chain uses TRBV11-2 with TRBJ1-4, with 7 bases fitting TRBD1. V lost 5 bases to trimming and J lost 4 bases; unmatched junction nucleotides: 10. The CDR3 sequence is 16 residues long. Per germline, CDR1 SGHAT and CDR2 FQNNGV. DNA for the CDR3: TGTGCCAGCAGCCATTCTCCCGGGACAGTTAATGAAAAACTGTTTTTT. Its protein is CASSHSPGTVNEKLFF. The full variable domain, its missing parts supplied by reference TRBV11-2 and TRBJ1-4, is EAGVAQSPRYKIIEKRQSVAFWCNPISGHATLYWYQQILGQGPKLLIQFQNNGVVDDSQLPKDRFSAERLKGVDSTLKIQPAKLEDSAVYLCASSHSPGTVNEKLFFGSGTQLSVL.

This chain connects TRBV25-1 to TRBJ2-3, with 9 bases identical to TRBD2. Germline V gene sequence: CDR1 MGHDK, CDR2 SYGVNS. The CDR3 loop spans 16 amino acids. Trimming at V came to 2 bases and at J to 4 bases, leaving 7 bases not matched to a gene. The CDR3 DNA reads TGTGCCAGCAGTGAACCAAGCGGGAGGAATCCAGATACGCAGTATTTT. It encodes CASSEPSGRNPDTQYF.

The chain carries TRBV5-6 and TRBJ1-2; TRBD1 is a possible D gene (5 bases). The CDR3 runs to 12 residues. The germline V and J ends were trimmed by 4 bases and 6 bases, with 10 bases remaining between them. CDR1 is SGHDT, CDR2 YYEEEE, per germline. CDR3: CASSLRQNGYTF. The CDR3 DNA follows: TGTGCCAGCAGCCTGCGACAGAATGGCTACACCTTC.